This TCR beta chain was retrieved from a study of OX40 agonist ivuxolimab in advanced cancers. Study context: Hepatocellular carcinoma, melanoma, renal cell or head and neck cancer occurred in dose-escalation patients.

General observations from the study: Patients with a partial response at 0.1-3.0 mg/kg had among the lowest clonal expansion. At 0.1 to 3.0 mg/kg and by week 6, CD4+ and CD8+ T cells in the blood had expanded clonally. In general, CD8+ T cells held more expanded clones than CD4+ did, on average.

The assay was immunoSEQ multiplex PCR, and TCRdb's table has in-frame clones only and misses some. The table lists tens of thousands of clones, 82% of them singletons. The length of the CDR3 is 17 residues. The germline CDR1 and CDR2 sequences are MRHNA and SNTAGT. V gave up 5 bases and J gave up 7 bases; unmatched junction bases: 10. Of note for this clone: Its antigen is unknown.

The input for sequencing was CD4+ or CD8+ T cells sorted from blood, taken in a trial of the OX40 agonist ivuxolimab. The clonotype comes from an adult with an advanced solid tumor such as melanoma, head and neck, liver or kidney cancer. The genes are TRBV6-4 and TRBJ2-2, with 13 positions matching TRBD2. In nucleotides, the CDR3 is TGTGCCAGCAGTCCCCGGACTAGCGGGGGAGAAAACGGGGAGCTGTTTTTT. Amino acid sequence: CASSPRTSGGENGELFF.